The sample holds many counts of the clone carrying this T cell receptor (beta chain). Its target is unknown. The sample is drawn from a study of T cells in Graves' hyperthyroidism and ophthalmopathy. The wider study: The blood sample was taken at first diagnosis, before treatment began. Broader study findings: Most expanded thyroid clonotypes above 0.001 also appeared in blood.

TCR beta CDR3 region amplification was performed from RNA transcripts. A set of HTBI primers served as the primers for a first-round RT-PCR of the TCR CDR3. TCRdb reprocessed the multiplex PCR reads with MiXCR, giving one entry per CDR3 protein. The data contain roughly 350,000 distinct CDR3 sequences, roughly an eighth of them singletons. Germline CDR1 SNHLY, CDR2 FYNNEI. Trimming took 8 bases from V and 0 from J, leaving 8 bases between them. The CDR3 spans 13 residues. A roughly 10 ml volume of fresh peripheral blood provided the PBMCs. The specimen sequenced was blood. This receptor was identified in a middle-aged woman with Graves' ophthalmopathy. This rearrangement joins TRBV2 to TRBJ1-5; tentative D call: TRBD1 (5 bases). The CDR3 is CASGTFSNQPQHF. The CDR3 coding sequence is TGTGCCAGCGGGACCTTTAGCAATCAGCCCCAGCATTTT.